The text below deals with one TCR beta chain. Germline V gene lookup returns CDR1 SGHDT and CDR2 YYEEEE. Trimming cost V 4 bases and J 9 bases, with 20 bases left between them. There are 15 residues in the CDR3. In the source study's methods: Amplifying reference gene primers gave estimates of nucleated cell counts. The protocol was immunoSEQ multiplex PCR, while the TCRdb copy is restricted to in-frame clones and leaves out a portion. The V and J calls and clone size come from that table; D and trimming were worked out from the DNA. The sample lists 280,000 or so clones; 85% were seen once. This specimen belongs to a study of blood T cell repertoires in COVID-19. About the research overall: From the United States, Italy and Spain came samples of acute and convalescent COVID-19.

Those enrolled, adults aged about 18 to 89 years, came from 20 to 25 US areas. Each participant's cohort was designated according to participant-reported clinical history. Sequencing was performed on PBMCs or T cells enriched from blood (not recorded which). The TCR originated in a woman in her 50s who had recovered from COVID-19. This rearrangement joins TRBV5-6 to TRBJ2-1, with a possible D match to TRBD2 (6 bases). The CDR3 reads CASSPLASGRFEQFF. The CDR3 region has the DNA TGTGCCAGCAGCCCACTAGCATCAGGGCGGTTTGAGCAGTTCTTC.